This T cell receptor (beta chain) comes out of a study of blood T cell repertoires in COVID-19. The junction had 6 bases not matched to a gene; V was cut back by 6 bases and J by 7 bases. CDR3 length equals 13 residues. Germline CDR1 is MNHEY and CDR2 is SMNVEV (reference sequence). Only in-frame clones appear in the TCRdb table, and some are missing; sequencing was by immunoSEQ multiplex PCR. In the table there are approximately 76,000 clones, over 65% of which are singletons. This clone was detected only once. The TCR was taken from a woman aged 70 to 79 with acute or convalescent COVID-19. The genes are TRBV27 and TRBJ2-1; 7 bases map to TRBD1. The material sequenced was peripheral blood. The DNA for the CDR3 is TGTGCCAGCAGGCCGACAGGGTCAAATGAGCAGTTCTTC. It is translated as CASRPTGSNEQFF.